A single sample gave rise to the 6 T cell receptor beta chains below, sequenced in a study of shared clonotypes between healthy human individuals. Repertoires were generated with immunoSEQ multiplex PCR, while TCRdb's copy carries only in-frame clones and drops some. This table has approximately 2.1 million clones, approximately 93% appearing once. Sequenced material: naive CD4+ T cells from PBMCs. Indicated subset: CD45RA+ positively selected. Receptor source: a man aged 18-30 years in good health. Some clones in this sample may be carry-over from other donors' samples.

The CDR3 coding sequence is TGCAGCGTTGCCGCCAGGCTAGGGACCAATGAGCAGTTCTTC. This translates into CSVAARLGTNEQFF. The V call is TRBV29-1, the J call TRBJ2-1, with D perhaps being TRBD1 or TRBD2 (5 bases each). The CDR3 is 14 amino acids. V gave up 4 bases and J gave up 6 bases, with 16 bases separating them. CDR1 is SQVTM and CDR2 is ANQGSEA in the germline V gene.

V and J are TRBV5-1 and TRBJ2-1; 7 nucleotides agree with TRBD1. The CDR3 is 15 amino acids. From germline, CDR1 is SGHRS and CDR2 YFSETQ. The trim removed 4 bases at V and 4 bases at J, leaving 8 bases unmatched. The CDR3 DNA sequence: TGCGCCAGCAGCGTTCTAGGGACAGAGTACAATGAGCAGTTCTTC. Its translation: CASSVLGTEYNEQFF. Full variable domain (missing parts from reference TRBV5-1 and TRBJ2-1): KAGVTQTPRYLIKTRGQQVTLSCSPISGHRSVSWYQQTPGQGLQFLFEYFSETQRNKGNFPGRFSGRQFSNSRSEMNVSTLELGDSALYLCASSVLGTEYNEQFFGPGTRLTVL.

This sequence joins TRBV29-1 and TRBJ1-1; TRBD1 agrees at 9 bases. The germline V gene encodes CDR1 SQVTM and CDR2 ANQGSEA. The V segment lost 7 bases and the J segment 3 bases; nucleotides outside the gene matches: 9. This CDR3 has 14 residues. CDR3 amino acids: CSAAGQGRDTEAFF. Here the CDR3 DNA reads TGCAGCGCAGCGGGACAGGGCCGGGACACTGAAGCTTTCTTT.

The V call is TRBV5-5, the J call TRBJ1-5; 9 bases align to TRBD1. Looked up from germline, CDR1 is SGHKS and CDR2 is YYEKEE (reference sequence). The ends lost 4 bases at V and 3 bases at J; junction bases unmatched: 5. This CDR3 has 15 residues. This CDR3 reads CASSIGTGPNQPQHF. The CDR3 nucleotides are TGTGCCAGCAGCATAGGGACAGGGCCCAATCAGCCCCAGCATTTT.

This chain connects TRBV4-3 to TRBJ2-7, with D perhaps TRBD2 (6 bases). V was cut by 5 bases and J by 0 bases, with 14 bases left in between. The CDR3 length is 15 residues. Germline V lookup: CDR1 LGHNA, CDR2 YSLEER. CDR3 nucleotides: TGCGCCAGCAGCTATAGTACTAGCAGCTCCTACGAGCAGTACTTC. Amino acid sequence: CASSYSTSSSYEQYF.

This chain links TRBV11-2 with TRBJ2-7, with TRBD2 as a possible D gene (5 bases). This CDR3 has 15 amino acids. Deletions cut 5 bases from V and 1 base from J, with 15 bases between. CDR1 is SGHAT, CDR2 FQNNGV, per germline. CDR3 sequence: CASSAKSGGSYEQYF. The CDR3 nucleotides are TGTGCCAGCAGCGCTAAATCCGGCGGGTCCTACGAGCAGTACTTC.